What follows is one T cell receptor beta chain and its context. The target antigen is unknown. This CDR3 spans 15 amino acids. The V gene's germline CDR1 is MNHEY and CDR2 SVGAGI. Measured with immunoSEQ multiplex PCR; TCRdb has only the in-frame clones, and not every one. The profile shows some 19,000 clones, approximately 77% of them singletons. This sample is part of a study of T cell clonotyping in hematopoietic cell transplantation. At the level of the study: Recipients' pretransplant samples followed cytoreduction. Points from the study as a whole: Higher Inverse Simpson Index values in graft donor and pretransplant recipient predicted broader posttransplant TCR diversity. No sorting was done, leaving CD4 and CD8 contributions mixed.

Time point in this sample: recipient sample about 28 days before transplant, after cytoreduction. Blood collection times were about day -28 and days 30, 100, 180 posttransplant. The sequence derives from a man in his fifties or sixties with acute myeloid leukemia. Some clones in this sample may be carry-over from other donors' samples. This material consisted of peripheral blood mononuclear cells, taken before stem cell transplant. The chain recombines TRBV6-5 with TRBJ2-7; 9 nucleotides align to TRBD1. The CDR3: CATKEYGTGRGEQYF. The CDR3 nucleotides read TGTGCAACCAAAGAGTACGGGACAGGGAGGGGAGAGCAGTACTTC.